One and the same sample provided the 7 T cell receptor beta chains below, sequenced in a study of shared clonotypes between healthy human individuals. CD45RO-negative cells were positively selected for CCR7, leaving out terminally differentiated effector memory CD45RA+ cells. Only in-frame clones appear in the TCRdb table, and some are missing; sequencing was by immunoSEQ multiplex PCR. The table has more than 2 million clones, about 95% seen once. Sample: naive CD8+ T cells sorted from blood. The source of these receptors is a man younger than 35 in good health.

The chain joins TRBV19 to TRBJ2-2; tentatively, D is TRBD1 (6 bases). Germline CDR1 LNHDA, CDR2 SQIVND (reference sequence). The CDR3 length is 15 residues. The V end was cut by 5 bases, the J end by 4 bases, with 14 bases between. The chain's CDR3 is CASSRDRRLTGELFF. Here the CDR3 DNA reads TGTGCCAGTAGTCGAGACAGGCGACTCACCGGGGAGCTGTTTTTT.

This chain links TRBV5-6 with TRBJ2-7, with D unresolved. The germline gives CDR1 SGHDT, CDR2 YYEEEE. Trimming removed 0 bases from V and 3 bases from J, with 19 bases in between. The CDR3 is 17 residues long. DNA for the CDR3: TGTGCCAGCAGCTTGGGCAGCCTCTCCCTACCGATCTACGAGCAGTACTTC. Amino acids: CASSLGSLSLPIYEQYF.

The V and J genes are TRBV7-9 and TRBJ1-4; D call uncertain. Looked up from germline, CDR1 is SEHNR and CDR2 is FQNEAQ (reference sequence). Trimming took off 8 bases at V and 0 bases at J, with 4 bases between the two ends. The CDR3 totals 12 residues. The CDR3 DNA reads TGTGCCAGCGGCCCAACTAATGAAAAACTGTTTTTT. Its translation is CASGPTNEKLFF.

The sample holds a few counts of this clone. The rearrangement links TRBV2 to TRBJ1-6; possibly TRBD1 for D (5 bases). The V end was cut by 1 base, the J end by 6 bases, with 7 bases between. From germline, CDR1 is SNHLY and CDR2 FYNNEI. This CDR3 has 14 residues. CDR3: CASSEEGVNSPLHF. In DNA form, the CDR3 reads TGTGCCAGCAGTGAAGAAGGGGTTAATTCACCCCTCCACTTT.

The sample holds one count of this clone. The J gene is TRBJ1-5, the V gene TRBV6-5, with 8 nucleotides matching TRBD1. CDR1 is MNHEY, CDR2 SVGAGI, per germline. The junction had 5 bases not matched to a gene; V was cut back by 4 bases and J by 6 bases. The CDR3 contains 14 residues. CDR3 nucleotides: TGTGCCAGCAGTTCGACAGGGGAAGTTCAGCCCCAGCATTTT. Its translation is CASSSTGEVQPQHF.

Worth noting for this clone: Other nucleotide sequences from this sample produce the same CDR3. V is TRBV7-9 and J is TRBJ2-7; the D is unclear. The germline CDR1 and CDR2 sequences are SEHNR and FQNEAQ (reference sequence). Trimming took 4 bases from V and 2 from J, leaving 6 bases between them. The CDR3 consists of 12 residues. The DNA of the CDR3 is TGTGCCAGCAGCTCCGAAACCTACGAGCAGTACTTC. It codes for CASSSETYEQYF.

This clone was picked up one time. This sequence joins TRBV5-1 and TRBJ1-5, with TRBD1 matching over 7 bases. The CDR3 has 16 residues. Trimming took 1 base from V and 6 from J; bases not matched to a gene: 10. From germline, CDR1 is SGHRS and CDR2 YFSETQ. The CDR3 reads CASSLSVRGSSQPQHF. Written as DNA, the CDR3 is TGCGCCAGCAGCTTGTCCGTCAGGGGGTCGAGTCAGCCCCAGCATTTT.